The rows below give T cell receptor beta chains drawn from one sample of a study of blood T cells in healthy people across ages. TCRdb reanalysed the 5' RACE reads using MiXCR and keeps one entry per CDR3 protein. The sample contains about 930,000 distinct CDR3 sequences, approximately 32% of which appear only once. These data were also filed under a second study, of T cells of mothers and their children.

Sequencing input: blood. Source of these receptors: a woman between 35 and 50 years old in good health. Each CDR3 is given with its conserved first and last residue. Each record gives: CDR3 length, D gene, J gene, clone size, V gene, CDR3 protein, CDR3 DNA. The D gene is left open where the match is weak. Not every row has a clone size; where given, it reads once, few, many or a size class.

>14|NA|TRBJ2-1|NA|TRBV29-1
CSVSRGLGGNEQFF
TGCAGCGTCTCCCGGGGCTTGGGCGGGAATGAGCAGTTCTTC
>14|NA|TRBJ2-5|NA|TRBV28
CASSFWGNQETQYF
TGTGCCAGCAGTTTTTGGGGAAACCAAGAGACCCAGTACTTC
>15|TRBD1|TRBJ2-7|once|TRBV12-3/TRBV12-4
CASRLSWTGGYEQYF
TGTGCCAGCAGGTTATCTTGGACAGGGGGTTACGAGCAGTACTTC
>15|NA|TRBJ2-7|few|TRBV5-5
CASSWEAAVNYEQYF
TGTGCCAGCAGCTGGGAGGCGGCGGTGAACTACGAGCAGTACTTC
>12|NA|TRBJ1-1|NA|TRBV20-1
CSASRGGREAFF
TGCAGTGCTAGCCGGGGGGGCAGAGAAGCTTTCTTT
>14|TRBD1|TRBJ2-7|many|TRBV6-2/TRBV6-3
CASSYQQGAYEQYF
TGTGCCAGCAGTTATCAACAGGGGGCTTACGAGCAGTACTTC
>12|NA|TRBJ2-4|NA|TRBV12-3/TRBV12-4
CASSEGCNEQYF
TGTGCCAGCAGTGAGGGGTGCAATGAGCAGTACTTC
>17|TRBD1|TRBJ2-1|few|TRBV20-1
CSARDFPNSDREHEQFF
TGCAGTGCTAGAGATTTTCCGAATAGCGACAGGGAGCATGAGCAGTTCTTC
>13|NA|TRBJ2-1|many|TRBV6-5
CASSPGISNEQFF
TGTGCCAGCAGTCCCGGGATCAGCAATGAGCAGTTCTTC
>12|TRBD1|TRBJ1-5|NA|TRBV12-3/TRBV12-4
CASRGQDQPQHF
TGTGCCAGCAGAGGACAGGATCAGCCCCAGCATTTT
>16|TRBD2|TRBJ2-1|few|TRBV28
CASSLSLADSYNEQFF
TGTGCCAGCAGTTTGTCACTAGCGGACTCCTACAATGAGCAGTTCTTC
>17|TRBD2|TRBJ2-1|NA|TRBV27
CASSFRGSGGEGDEQFF
TGTGCCAGCAGTTTCAGGGGTAGCGGGGGGGAGGGGGATGAGCAGTTCTTC
>15|TRBD2|TRBJ2-3|once|TRBV12-3/TRBV12-4
CASRSAGGRADAQYF
TGTGCCAGCAGATCAGCGGGGGGGAGAGCAGATGCGCAGTATTTT
>16|NA|TRBJ2-3|NA|TRBV7-3
CASSLLPGSPTDTQYF
TGTGCCAGCAGCTTATTGCCGGGGTCGCCGACAGATACGCAGTATTTT
>17|TRBD1|TRBJ1-2|NA|TRBV15
CATSRDPGQGVYYGYTF
TGTGCCACCAGCAGAGACCCTGGACAGGGGGTATACTATGGCTACACCTTC
>17|NA|TRBJ1-1|few|TRBV10-3
CAISESQGMAWGAEAFF
TGTGCCATCAGTGAGTCTCAGGGTATGGCTTGGGGGGCTGAAGCTTTCTTT
>13|NA|TRBJ1-2|many|TRBV7-9
CASSRGMGYGYTF
TGTGCCAGCAGTCGCGGTATGGGCTATGGCTACACCTTC
>13|NA|TRBJ1-1|few|TRBV29-1
CSVGTQLNTEAFF
TGCAGCGTTGGTACACAGCTGAACACTGAAGCTTTCTTT
>18|TRBD2|TRBJ2-3|NA|TRBV12-3/TRBV12-4
CASSPGLAGVYGTDTQYF
TGTGCCAGCAGTCCAGGACTAGCGGGAGTGTATGGCACAGATACGCAGTATTTT
>13|NA|TRBJ2-1|NA|TRBV12-3/TRBV12-4
CASSSGELYSQFF
TGTGCCAGCAGTTCCGGGGAGCTGTACTCGCAGTTCTTC
>15|NA|TRBJ2-3|few|TRBV27
CASSWDSAGTDTQYF
TGTGCCAGCAGTTGGGATAGCGCGGGCACAGATACGCAGTATTTT
>16|TRBD2|TRBJ2-1|NA|TRBV9
CASSVESGGHVDEQFF
TGTGCCAGCAGCGTAGAATCGGGGGGGCATGTGGATGAGCAGTTCTTC
>15|TRBD1|TRBJ2-7|NA|TRBV7-2
CASSQNTGAGDEQYF
TGTGCCAGCAGCCAAAACACAGGGGCCGGGGACGAGCAGTACTTC
>17|TRBD1|TRBJ1-2|NA|TRBV7-9
CASSFPPGQGDGYGYTF
TGTGCCAGCAGCTTCCCGCCGGGACAGGGGGACGGCTATGGCTACACCTTC
>15|TRBD1|TRBJ1-1|NA|TRBV11-2
CASSYPGTGDTEAFF
TGTGCCAGCAGCTATCCCGGGACAGGGGACACTGAAGCTTTCTTT
>13|NA|TRBJ1-1|NA|TRBV27
CASGGRFNTEAFF
TGTGCCAGCGGGGGGAGATTCAATACTGAAGCTTTCTTT
>15|TRBD2|TRBJ2-7|many|TRBV7-2
CASSLGVAGVYEQYF
TGTGCCAGCAGCTTAGGTGTAGCGGGGGTCTACGAGCAGTACTTC
>16|TRBD2|TRBJ2-7|NA|TRBV7-8
CASSPGLAGMSYEQYF
TGTGCCAGCAGCCCAGGACTAGCGGGTATGTCCTACGAGCAGTACTTC
>15|NA|TRBJ2-5|many|TRBV4-2
CASSQEGGRRETQYF
TGTGCCAGCAGCCAAGAGGGGGGGCGGCGGGAGACCCAGTACTTC
>13|TRBD2|TRBJ2-3|NA|TRBV20-1
CSPREGYSDTQYF
TGCAGTCCTAGGGAGGGATATTCAGATACGCAGTATTTT
>16|NA|TRBJ2-7|NA|TRBV21-1
CASSKGGTGLFYEQYF
TGTGCCAGCAGCAAAGGAGGGACAGGGCTTTTCTACGAGCAGTACTTC